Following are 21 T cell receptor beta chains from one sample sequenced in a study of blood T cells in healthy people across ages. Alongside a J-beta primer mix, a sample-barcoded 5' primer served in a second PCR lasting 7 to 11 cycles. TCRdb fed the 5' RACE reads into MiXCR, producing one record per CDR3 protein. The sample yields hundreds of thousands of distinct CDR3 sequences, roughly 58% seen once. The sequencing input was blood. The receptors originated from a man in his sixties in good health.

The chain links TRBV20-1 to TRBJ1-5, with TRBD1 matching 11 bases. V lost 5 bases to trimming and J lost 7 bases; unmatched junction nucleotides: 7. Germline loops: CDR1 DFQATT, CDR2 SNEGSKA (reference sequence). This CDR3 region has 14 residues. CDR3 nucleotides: TGCAGTGCTCGGACAGGGGGCGCCTCGCAGCCCCAGCATTTT. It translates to CSARTGGASQPQHF.

CDR3 residues: CASGRTSGRETQYF. CDR3 bases: TGTGCCAGCGGGCGGACTAGCGGGAGAGAGACCCAGTACTTC. This chain connects TRBV2 to TRBJ2-7, with 13 bases lining up with TRBD2. The end of the DNA is better explained by TRBJ2-5, so the J call may be wrong. The germline V gene encodes CDR1 SNHLY and CDR2 FYNNEI. CDR3 size: 14 residues.

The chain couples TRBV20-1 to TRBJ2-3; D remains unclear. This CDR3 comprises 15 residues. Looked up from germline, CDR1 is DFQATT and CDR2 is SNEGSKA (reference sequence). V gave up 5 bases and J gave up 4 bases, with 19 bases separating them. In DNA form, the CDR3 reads TGCAGTGCTGCCCTTGGGCCGTTGAGAGCAGATACGCAGTATTTT. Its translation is CSAALGPLRADTQYF.

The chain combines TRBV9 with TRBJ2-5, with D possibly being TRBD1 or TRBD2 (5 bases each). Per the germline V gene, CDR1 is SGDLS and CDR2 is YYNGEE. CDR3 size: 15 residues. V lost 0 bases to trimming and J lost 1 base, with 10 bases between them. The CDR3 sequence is CASSVVPGPQETQYF. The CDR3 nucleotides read TGTGCCAGCAGCGTAGTGCCGGGGCCCCAAGAGACCCAGTACTTC.

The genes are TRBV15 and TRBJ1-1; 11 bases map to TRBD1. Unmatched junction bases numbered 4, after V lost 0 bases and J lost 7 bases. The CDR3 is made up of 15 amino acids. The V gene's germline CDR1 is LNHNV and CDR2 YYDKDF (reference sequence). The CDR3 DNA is TGTGCCACCAGCAGAGATCGGGACAGGGGGTATGAAGCTTTCTTT. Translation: CATSRDRDRGYEAFF.

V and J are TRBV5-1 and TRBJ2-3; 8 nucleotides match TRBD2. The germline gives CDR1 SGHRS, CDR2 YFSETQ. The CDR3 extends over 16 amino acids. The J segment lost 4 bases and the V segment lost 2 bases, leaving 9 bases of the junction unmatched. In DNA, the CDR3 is TGCGCCAGCAGCTTCGCAACAAGCGGGGGCCCAGATACGCAGTATTTT. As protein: CASSFATSGGPDTQYF.

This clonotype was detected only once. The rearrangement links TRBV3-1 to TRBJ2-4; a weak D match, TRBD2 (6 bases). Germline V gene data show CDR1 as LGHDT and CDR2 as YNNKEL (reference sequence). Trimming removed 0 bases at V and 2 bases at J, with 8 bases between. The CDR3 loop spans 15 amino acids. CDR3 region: CASSQDGGTKNIQYF. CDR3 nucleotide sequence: TGTGCCAGCAGCCAAGATGGCGGGACCAAAAACATTCAGTACTTC.

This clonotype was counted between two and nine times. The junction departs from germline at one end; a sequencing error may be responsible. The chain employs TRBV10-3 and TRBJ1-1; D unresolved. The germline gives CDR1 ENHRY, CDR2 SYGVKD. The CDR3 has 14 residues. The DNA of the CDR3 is TGTGCCATCAAGTCTGGGATCGCGAACGCTGAAGCTTTCTTT. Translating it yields CAIKSGIANAEAFF.

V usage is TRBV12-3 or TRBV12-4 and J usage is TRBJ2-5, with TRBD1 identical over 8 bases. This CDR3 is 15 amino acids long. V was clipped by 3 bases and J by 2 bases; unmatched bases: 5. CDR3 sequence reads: CASSFDGTGQETQYF. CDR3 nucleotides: TGTGCCAGCAGTTTCGACGGGACAGGACAAGAGACCCAGTACTTC.

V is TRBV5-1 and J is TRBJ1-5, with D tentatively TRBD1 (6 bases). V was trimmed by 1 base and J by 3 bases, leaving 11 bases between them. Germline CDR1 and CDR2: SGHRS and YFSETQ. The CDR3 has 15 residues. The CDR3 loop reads CASSLTGMDNQPQHF. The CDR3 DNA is TGCGCCAGCAGCTTGACAGGGATGGACAATCAGCCCCAGCATTTT.

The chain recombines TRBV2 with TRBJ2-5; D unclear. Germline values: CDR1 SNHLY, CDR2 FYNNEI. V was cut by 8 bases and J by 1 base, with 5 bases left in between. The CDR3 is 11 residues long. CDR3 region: CASQFQETQYF. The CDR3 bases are TGTGCCAGCCAGTTCCAAGAGACCCAGTACTTC.

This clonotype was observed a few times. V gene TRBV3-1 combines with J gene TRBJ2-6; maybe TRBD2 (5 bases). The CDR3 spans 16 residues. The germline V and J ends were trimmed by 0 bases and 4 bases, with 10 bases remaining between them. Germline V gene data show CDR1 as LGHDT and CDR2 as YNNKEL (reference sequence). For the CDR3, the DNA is TGTGCCAGCAGCCAAGAATTCGGGGTCGGGGCCAACGTCCTGACTTTC. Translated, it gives CASSQEFGVGANVLTF.

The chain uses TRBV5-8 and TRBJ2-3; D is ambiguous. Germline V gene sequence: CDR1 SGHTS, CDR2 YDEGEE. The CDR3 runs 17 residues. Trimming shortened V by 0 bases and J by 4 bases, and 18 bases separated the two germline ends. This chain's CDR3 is CASSLARAAPNPDTQYF. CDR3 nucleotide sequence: TGTGCCAGCAGCTTGGCTAGGGCCGCGCCCAACCCAGATACGCAGTATTTT.

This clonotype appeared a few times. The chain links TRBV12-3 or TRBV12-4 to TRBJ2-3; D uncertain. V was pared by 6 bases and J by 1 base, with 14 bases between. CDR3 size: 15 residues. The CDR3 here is CASSLFLSGTDTQYF. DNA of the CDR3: TGTGCCAGCAGCTTGTTTCTCTCCGGCACAGATACGCAGTATTTT.

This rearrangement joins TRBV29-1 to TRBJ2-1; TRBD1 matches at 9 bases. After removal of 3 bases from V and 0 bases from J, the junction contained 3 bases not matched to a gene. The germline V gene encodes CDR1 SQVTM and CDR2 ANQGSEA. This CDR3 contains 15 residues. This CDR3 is CSVEGQGSSYNEQFF. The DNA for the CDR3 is TGCAGCGTTGAGGGACAGGGAAGCTCCTACAATGAGCAGTTCTTC.

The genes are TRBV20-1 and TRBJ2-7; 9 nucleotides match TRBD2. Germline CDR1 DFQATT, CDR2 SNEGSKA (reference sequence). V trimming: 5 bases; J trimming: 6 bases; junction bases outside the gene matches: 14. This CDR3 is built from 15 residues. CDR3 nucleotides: TGCAGTGCTCCCGACGCCCAGCGGGGGGCCATCGAGCAGTACTTC. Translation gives CSAPDAQRGAIEQYF.

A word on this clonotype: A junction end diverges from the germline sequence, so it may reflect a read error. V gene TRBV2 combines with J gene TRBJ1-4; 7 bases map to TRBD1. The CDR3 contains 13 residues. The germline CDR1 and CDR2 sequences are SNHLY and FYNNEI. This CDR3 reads CASRGQPNEKLFF. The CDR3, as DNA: TGCGCCAGCAGGGGACAGCCTAATGAAAAACTGTTTTTT.

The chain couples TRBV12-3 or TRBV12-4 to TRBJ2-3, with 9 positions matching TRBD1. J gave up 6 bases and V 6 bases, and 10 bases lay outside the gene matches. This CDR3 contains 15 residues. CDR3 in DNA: TGTGCCAGCAGCCCCGGACAGGGGAGGTCGGATACGCAGTATTTT. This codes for CASSPGQGRSDTQYF.

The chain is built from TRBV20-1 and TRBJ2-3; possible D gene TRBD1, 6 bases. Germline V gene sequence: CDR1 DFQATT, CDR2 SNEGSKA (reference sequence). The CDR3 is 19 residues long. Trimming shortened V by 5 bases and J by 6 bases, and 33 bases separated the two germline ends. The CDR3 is CSAVRLKAQTIRQGDTQYF. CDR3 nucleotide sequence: TGCAGTGCTGTTCGACTAAAAGCGCAGACTATCCGTCAGGGGGATACGCAGTATTTT.

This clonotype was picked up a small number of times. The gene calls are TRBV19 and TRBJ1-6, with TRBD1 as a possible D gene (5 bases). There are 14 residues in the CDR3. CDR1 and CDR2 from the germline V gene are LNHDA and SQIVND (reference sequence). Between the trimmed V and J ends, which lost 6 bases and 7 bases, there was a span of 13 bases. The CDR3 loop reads CASREGTENSPLHF. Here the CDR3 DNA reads TGTGCCAGTAGAGAAGGGACGGAGAATTCACCCCTCCACTTT.

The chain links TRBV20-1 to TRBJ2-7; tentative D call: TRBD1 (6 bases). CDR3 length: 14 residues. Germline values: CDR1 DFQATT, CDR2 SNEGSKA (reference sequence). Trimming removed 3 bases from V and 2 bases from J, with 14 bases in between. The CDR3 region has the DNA TGCAGTGCTAGCCCCGGGACATCTCCCTACGAGCAGTACTTC. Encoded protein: CSASPGTSPYEQYF.